These T cell receptor beta chains were read from a single sample in a study of siplizumab effects on memory and regulatory T cells. Measured with immunoSEQ multiplex PCR; TCRdb has only the in-frame clones, and not every one. The sample carries over 85,000 clones, roughly nine tenths recorded once. The sequenced sample was CD4+ T cells sorted from blood. The receptors derive from a human donor in good health. The CDR3 runs from the conserved cysteine through the conserved F or W. Fields, in order: V gene, CDR3 protein.

>TRBV7-9
CASSLLPYTGGGEQYF
>TRBV5-4
CASSSGQGAVKLFF
>TRBV6-1
CASSRLGSIQYF
>TRBV7-9
CASSFWESYNEQFF
>TRBV2
CASTRIAGAGNIQYF
>TRBV9
CASSNLRSGLTGNTIYF
>TRBV14
CASSQSHRGREQFF
>TRBV9
CASRDRDYNSPLHF
>TRBV19
CASSGLREAHRSYEQYF
>TRBV10-3
CAISESGGAGEQYF
>TRBV7-2
CASSLLWGSYEQYF
>TRBV7-9
CASSLRESGRATGELFF
>TRBV4-1
CASSQGTGEFTDTQYF
>TRBV25-1
CASGGTSGTGELFF
>TRBV29-1
CSVGAPRTANYGYTF
>TRBV6-4
CASRRTGQGMDTEAFF
>TRBV9
CASSVGTDTQYF
>TRBV5-4
CASSFAGTGGRSYTF
>TRBV7-8
CASSGVGGQTIYEQYF
>TRBV30
CAWSYDLQETQYF
>TRBV18
CASSQLGRKETQYF
>TRBV5-1
CASSLDAGHVQETQYF
>TRBV14
CASSLHLKSYNEQFF
>TRBV28
CASSLRAGSQGGLFF